These 8 T cell receptor beta chains were sequenced from one sample in a study of regulatory T cells in long-lasting Graves disease. Arm-PCR of CDR3 regions with iRepertoire HTBI primers generated TCR beta libraries. MiXCR was run by TCRdb on the multiplex PCR reads, yielding one entry per CDR3 protein. The sample shows over 350,000 distinct CDR3 sequences, approximately 14% of them seen only once. Time point indicated: newly diagnosed GD, antithyroid drugs for less than 3 months. Preparation of the TCR library used RNA extracted from PBMCs. The same data also contributed to another study, on T cells in Graves' hyperthyroidism and ophthalmopathy.

The specimen was peripheral blood mononuclear cells (PBMCs), collected at new diagnosis, from a patient treated with antithyroid drugs. The receptors were sampled from a woman aged 45-59 years with Graves disease.

Only a few counts were recorded for this clonotype. V usage is TRBV6-2 or TRBV6-3 and J usage is TRBJ1-3, with D unresolved. The CDR3 loop spans 15 amino acids. V lost 0 bases and J lost 0, with 6 bases in between. CDR1 MNHEY and CDR2 SVGEGT come from the germline V gene. In DNA, the CDR3 is TGTGCCAGCAGTTACTCACAGAACTCTGGAAACACCATATATTTT. Translation: CASSYSQNSGNTIYF.

The genes are TRBV18 and TRBJ2-3; TRBD2 matches at 7 bases. The CDR3 contains 18 residues. Per the germline V gene, CDR1 is KGHSH and CDR2 is LQKENI. V dropped 6 bases and J dropped 0; count of bases not matched to a gene: 15. The CDR3 DNA reads TGTGCCAGCTCGCCAAATAGCGGGCAACTGGGAAGCACAGATACGCAGTATTTT. It is translated as CASSPNSGQLGSTDTQYF.

Comments on this clonotype: This may come from a read error, since a much larger clone is one base off. The DNA of the CDR3 is TGTGCCAGCAGCGGGGGACTAGCGGACACAGATACGCAGTATTTT. Translation: CASSGGLADTDTQYF. The chain links TRBV9 to TRBJ2-3; the match to TRBD2 covers 11 bases. Germline V CDR1 and CDR2: SGDLS, YYNGEE. Unmatched junction bases numbered 2, after V lost 3 bases and J lost 2 bases. CDR3 length: 15 residues.

This clonotype was observed at least ten times. The chain recombines TRBV7-9 with TRBJ2-7, with 9 bases aligning to TRBD1. Trimming at V came to 4 bases and at J to 3 bases, leaving 4 bases not matched to a gene. Looked up from germline, CDR1 is SEHNR and CDR2 is FQNEAQ (reference sequence). The CDR3 has 14 amino acids. In DNA, the CDR3 is TGTGCCAGCAGCTCGGGACAGGGAATCTACGAGCAGTACTTC. Encoded protein: CASSSGQGIYEQYF. Complete variable domain (other parts from reference TRBV7-9 and TRBJ2-7): DTGVSQNPRHKITKRGQNVTFRCDPISEHNRLYWYRQTLGQGPEFLTYFQNEAQLEKSRLLSDRFSAERPKGSFSTLEIQRTEQGDSAMYLCASSSGQGIYEQYFGPGTRLTVT.

The chain couples TRBV25-1 to TRBJ2-7, with D tentatively TRBD1 (5 bases). The CDR3 sequence is 14 residues long. Per the germline V gene, CDR1 is MGHDK and CDR2 is SYGVNS. With 8 bases removed from V and 3 bases from J, the gap between germline ends came to 17 bases. CDR3 bases: TGTGCCAGCTCCGATCAGGGATTTAACTACGAGCAGTACTTC. Translation: CASSDQGFNYEQYF.

This clonotype was found many times. The chain employs TRBV11-2 and TRBJ1-1; no firm D call. The germline V gene encodes CDR1 SGHAT and CDR2 FQNNGV. V lost 0 bases and J 8 bases, leaving 10 bases between the germline ends. CDR3 size: 13 residues. CDR3 bases: TGTGCCAGCAGCTTAGATCCTTATAGCGAAGCTTTCTTT. Protein: CASSLDPYSEAFF.

The chain carries TRBV9 and TRBJ1-4, with D possibly TRBD1 on 5 matching bases. The V gene's germline CDR1 is SGDLS and CDR2 YYNGEE. The CDR3 length is 14 residues. V dropped 3 bases and J dropped 11 bases, with 17 bases sitting between them. The CDR3 region is CASSGGAGARKLFF. The CDR3, as DNA: TGTGCCAGCAGCGGCGGGGCAGGCGCTAGGAAACTGTTTTTT.

This clonotype has ten or more counts. The gene calls are TRBV5-6 and TRBJ2-3, with D possibly TRBD1 on 6 matching bases. V was cut by 2 bases and J by 7 bases, with 11 bases left in between. Germline values: CDR1 SGHDT, CDR2 YYEEEE. The CDR3 has 13 residues. The CDR3 nucleotides read TGTGCCAGCAGCTTTCCGGACAGTAATACGCAGTATTTT. This gives the protein CASSFPDSNTQYF. Together with reference TRBV5-6 and TRBJ2-3, the CDR3 gives the full variable domain: DAGVTQSPTHLIKTRGQQVTLRCSPKSGHDTVSWYQQALGQGPQFIFQYYEEEERQRGNFPDRFSGHQFPNYSSELNVNALLLGDSALYLCASSFPDSNTQYFGPGTRLTVL.